The T cell receptor beta chain described here comes from a study of T cells in Graves' hyperthyroidism and ophthalmopathy. About the study: Sampling of peripheral blood happened at initial diagnosis, prior to any treatment.

Amplification targeted TCR beta CDR3 regions from RNA transcripts. When the TCR CDR3 underwent first-round RT-PCR, the HTBI primer set was used. Using its own MiXCR run on the multiplex PCR reads, TCRdb lists one record per CDR3 protein. The sample consists of approximately 520,000 distinct CDR3 sequences, about a fifth of them appearing once. Uncontrolled infection, other autoimmune disease, pregnancy or lactation barred patients from enrollment. The CDR3 covers 13 residues. Deletions cut 0 bases from V and 5 bases from J, with 8 bases between. The V gene's germline CDR1 is LGHNT and CDR2 FRNRAP. Concerning this clonotype itself: What it binds is unknown.

Overall study results and limits: Clonotypes that were expanded in thyroid above 0.001 mostly appeared in blood too.

V and J are TRBV12-5 and TRBJ2-7; no reliable D call. Sample: blood. The TCR comes from a young man with Graves' hyperthyroidism. The CDR3 is CASGLVHQNEQYF. The CDR3 DNA sequence: TGTGCTAGTGGTTTGGTACACCAGAACGAGCAGTACTTC.